This T cell receptor (beta chain) is drawn from a study of blood T cells in healthy people across ages. Staff drew roughly 10 milliliters of peripheral blood from each donor. Next came a second PCR, run for roughly 7 to 12 cycles, which used a sample-barcoded 5' primer along with a J-beta primer mix. A template-switch adaptor that had 12 random nucleotides put a tag on each cDNA molecule. One entry per CDR3 protein results from TCRdb running MiXCR on the 5' RACE reads. The sample includes hundreds of thousands of distinct CDR3 sequences, around three fifths of them seen just once. Germline assignment: CDR1 SGHRS and CDR2 YFSETQ. V was pared by 0 bases and J by 2 bases, with 12 bases between. CDR3 size: 17 residues. Findings and limits, study-wide: What prevented conclusive comparison of naive and antigen-experienced cells was that PBMCs were unsorted.

This clonotype has a handful of counts. Its specificity is not known. This chain connects TRBV5-1 to TRBJ2-6; D ambiguous. This receptor was taken from a man in his 60s in good health. The source material was blood. The CDR3 region is CASSLEGRSAGANVLTF. The CDR3 DNA reads as TGCGCCAGCAGCTTGGAAGGCAGGTCGGCTGGGGCCAACGTCCTGACTTTC.